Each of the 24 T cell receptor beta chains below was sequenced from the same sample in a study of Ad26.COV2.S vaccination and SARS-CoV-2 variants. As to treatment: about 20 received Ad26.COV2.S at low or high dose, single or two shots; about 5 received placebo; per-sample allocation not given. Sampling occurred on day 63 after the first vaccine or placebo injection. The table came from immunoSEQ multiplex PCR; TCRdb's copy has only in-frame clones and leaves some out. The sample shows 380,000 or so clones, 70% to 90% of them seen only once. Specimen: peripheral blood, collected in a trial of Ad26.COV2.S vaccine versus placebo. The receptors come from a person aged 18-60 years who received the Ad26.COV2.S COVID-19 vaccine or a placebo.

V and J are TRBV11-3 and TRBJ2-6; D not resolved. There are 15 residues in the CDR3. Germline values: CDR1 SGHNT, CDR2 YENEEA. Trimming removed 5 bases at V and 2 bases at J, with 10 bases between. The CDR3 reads CASSPGWAGANVLTF. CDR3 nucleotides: TGTGCCAGCAGCCCCGGTTGGGCTGGGGCCAACGTCCTGACTTTC.

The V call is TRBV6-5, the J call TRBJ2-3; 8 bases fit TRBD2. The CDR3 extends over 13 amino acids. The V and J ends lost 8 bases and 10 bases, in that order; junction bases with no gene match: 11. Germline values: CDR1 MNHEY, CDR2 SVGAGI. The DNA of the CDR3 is TGTGCCAGCTCGGGAGGGGCCCCCATTGCGCAGTATTTT. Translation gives CASSGGAPIAQYF.

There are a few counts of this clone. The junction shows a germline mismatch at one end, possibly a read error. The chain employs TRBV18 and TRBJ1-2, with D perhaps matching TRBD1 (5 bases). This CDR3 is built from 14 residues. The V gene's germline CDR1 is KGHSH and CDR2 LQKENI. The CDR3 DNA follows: TGTGCCAGCTCCCCACGGGACGGACTATATGGCTACACCTTC. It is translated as CASSPRDGLYGYTF.

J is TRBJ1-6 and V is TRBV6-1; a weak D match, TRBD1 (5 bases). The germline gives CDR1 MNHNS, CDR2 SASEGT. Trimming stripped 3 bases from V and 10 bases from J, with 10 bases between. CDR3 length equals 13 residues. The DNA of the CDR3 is TGTGCCAGCAGTGAGACAGCCAGGTCACCCCTCCACTTT. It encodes CASSETARSPLHF.

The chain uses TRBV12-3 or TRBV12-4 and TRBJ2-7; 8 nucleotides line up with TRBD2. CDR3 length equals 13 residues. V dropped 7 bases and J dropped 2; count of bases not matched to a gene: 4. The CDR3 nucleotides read TGTGCCAGCATGACCGGGGGGGCCTACGAGCAGTACTTC. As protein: CASMTGGAYEQYF.

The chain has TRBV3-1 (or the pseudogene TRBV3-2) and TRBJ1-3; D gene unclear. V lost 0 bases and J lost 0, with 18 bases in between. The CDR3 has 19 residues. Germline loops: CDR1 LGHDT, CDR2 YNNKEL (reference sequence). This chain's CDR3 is CASSQDLYLGEASGNTIYF. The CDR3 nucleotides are TGTGCCAGCAGCCAAGATCTATATTTAGGAGAGGCCTCTGGAAACACCATATATTTT.

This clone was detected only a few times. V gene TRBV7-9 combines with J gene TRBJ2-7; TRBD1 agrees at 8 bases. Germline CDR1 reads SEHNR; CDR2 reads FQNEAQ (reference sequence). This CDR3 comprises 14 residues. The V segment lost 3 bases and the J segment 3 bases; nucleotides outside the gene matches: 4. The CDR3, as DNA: TGTGCCAGCAGCTTCAGGGGGCACAGCTACGAGCAGTACTTC. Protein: CASSFRGHSYEQYF. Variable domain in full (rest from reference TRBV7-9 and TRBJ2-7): DTGVSQNPRHKITKRGQNVTFRCDPISEHNRLYWYRQTLGQGPEFLTYFQNEAQLEKSRLLSDRFSAERPKGSFSTLEIQRTEQGDSAMYLCASSFRGHSYEQYFGPGTRLTVT.

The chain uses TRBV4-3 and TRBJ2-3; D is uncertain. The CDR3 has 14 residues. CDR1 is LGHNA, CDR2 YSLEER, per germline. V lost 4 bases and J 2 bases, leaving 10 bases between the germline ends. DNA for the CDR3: TGCGCCAGCAGCCCCCGAGATTTCACAGATACGCAGTATTTT. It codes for CASSPRDFTDTQYF.

The CDR3 spells CATSRDSLTYEQYF. The CDR3 bases are TGTGCCACCAGCAGAGACTCTCTGACCTACGAGCAGTACTTC. The rearrangement uses TRBV15 and TRBJ2-7; D unresolved. V was trimmed by 0 bases and J by 2 bases, leaving 8 bases between them. CDR3 length equals 14 residues. Per germline, CDR1 LNHNV and CDR2 YYDKDF (reference sequence).

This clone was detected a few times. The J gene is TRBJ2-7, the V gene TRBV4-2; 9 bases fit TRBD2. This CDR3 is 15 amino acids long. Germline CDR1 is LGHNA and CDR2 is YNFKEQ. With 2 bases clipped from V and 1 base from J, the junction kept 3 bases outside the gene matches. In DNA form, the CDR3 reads TGTGCCAGCAGCCAATTTAGCGGGAGTTCCTACGAGCAGTACTTC. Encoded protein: CASSQFSGSSYEQYF.

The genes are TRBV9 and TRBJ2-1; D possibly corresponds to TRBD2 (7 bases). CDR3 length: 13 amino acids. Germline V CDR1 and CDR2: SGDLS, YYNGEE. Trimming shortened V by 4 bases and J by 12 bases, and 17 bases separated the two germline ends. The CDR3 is CASSPDTAGAQFF. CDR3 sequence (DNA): TGTGCCAGCAGCCCGGACACCGCGGGGGCGCAGTTCTTC.

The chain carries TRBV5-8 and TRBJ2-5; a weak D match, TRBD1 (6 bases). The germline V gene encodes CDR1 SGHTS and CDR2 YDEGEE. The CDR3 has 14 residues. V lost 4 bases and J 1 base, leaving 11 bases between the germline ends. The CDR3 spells CASSLTGSQETQYF. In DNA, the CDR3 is TGTGCCAGCAGCCTAACAGGGTCCCAAGAGACCCAGTACTTC.

The CDR3 region has the DNA TGTGCCAGCAGTTTAACGGGTGACAATGAGCAGTTCTTC. It yields the protein CASSLTGDNEQFF. The gene calls are TRBV28 and TRBJ2-1; D not resolved. This CDR3 is 13 amino acids long. V lost 2 bases, J lost 5 bases, and 7 bases lay in between. The germline gives CDR1 MDHEN, CDR2 SYDVKM. The whole variable domain, filled in from reference TRBV28 and TRBJ2-1, reads DVKVTQSSRYLVKRTGEKVFLECVQDMDHENMFWYRQDPGLGLRLIYFSYDVKMKEKGDIPEGYSVSREKKERFSLILESASTNQTSMYLCASSLTGDNEQFFGPGTRLTVL.

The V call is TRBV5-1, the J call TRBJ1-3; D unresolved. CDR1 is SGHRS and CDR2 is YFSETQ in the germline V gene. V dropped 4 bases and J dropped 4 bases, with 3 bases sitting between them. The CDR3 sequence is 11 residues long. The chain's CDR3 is CASSIGNTIYF. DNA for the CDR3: TGCGCCAGCAGCATCGGAAACACCATATATTTT.

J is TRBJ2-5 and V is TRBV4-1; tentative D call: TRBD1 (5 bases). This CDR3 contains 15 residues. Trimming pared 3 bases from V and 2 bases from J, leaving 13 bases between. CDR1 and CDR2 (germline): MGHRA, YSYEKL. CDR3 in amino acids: CASSHPTAPQETQYF. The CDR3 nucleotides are TGCGCCAGCAGCCATCCGACAGCCCCGCAAGAGACCCAGTACTTC.

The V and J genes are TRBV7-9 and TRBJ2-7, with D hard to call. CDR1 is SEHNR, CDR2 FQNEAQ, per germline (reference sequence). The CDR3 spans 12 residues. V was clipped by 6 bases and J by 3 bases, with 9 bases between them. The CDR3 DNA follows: TGTGCCAGCAGTTATGGCGTCTACGAGCAGTACTTC. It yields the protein CASSYGVYEQYF. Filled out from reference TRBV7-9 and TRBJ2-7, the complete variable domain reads DTGVSQNPRHKITKRGQNVTFRCDPISEHNRLYWYRQTLGQGPEFLTYFQNEAQLEKSRLLSDRFSAERPKGSFSTLEIQRTEQGDSAMYLCASSYGVYEQYFGPGTRLTVT.

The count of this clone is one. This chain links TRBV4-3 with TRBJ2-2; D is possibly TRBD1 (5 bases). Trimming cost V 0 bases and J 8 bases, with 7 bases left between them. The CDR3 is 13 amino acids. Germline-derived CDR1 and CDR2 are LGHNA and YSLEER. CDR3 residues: CASSQDRGGELFF. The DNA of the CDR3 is TGCGCCAGCAGCCAAGATAGGGGAGGGGAGCTGTTTTTT.

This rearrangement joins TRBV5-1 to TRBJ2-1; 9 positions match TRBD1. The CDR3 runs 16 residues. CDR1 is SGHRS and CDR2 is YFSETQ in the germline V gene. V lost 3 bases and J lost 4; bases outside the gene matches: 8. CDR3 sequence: CASSSLQGAGYNEQFF. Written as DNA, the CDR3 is TGCGCCAGCAGCTCGTTACAGGGGGCGGGGTACAATGAGCAGTTCTTC.

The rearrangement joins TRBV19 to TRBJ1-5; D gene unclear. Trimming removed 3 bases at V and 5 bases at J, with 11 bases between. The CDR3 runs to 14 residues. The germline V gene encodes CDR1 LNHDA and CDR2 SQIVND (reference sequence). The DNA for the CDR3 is TGTGCCAGTAGTATCGGGCAGCTCGATCAGCCCCAGCATTTT. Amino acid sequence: CASSIGQLDQPQHF.

The CDR3 loop reads CASSQATGETQYF. The CDR3 coding sequence is TGTGCCAGCAGCCAAGCAACCGGGGAGACCCAGTACTTC. The chain employs TRBV4-2 and TRBJ2-5; no firm D call. V was shortened by 1 base and J by 5 bases, with 8 bases between the two germline ends. The CDR3 covers 13 residues. Germline CDR1 is LGHNA and CDR2 is YNFKEQ.

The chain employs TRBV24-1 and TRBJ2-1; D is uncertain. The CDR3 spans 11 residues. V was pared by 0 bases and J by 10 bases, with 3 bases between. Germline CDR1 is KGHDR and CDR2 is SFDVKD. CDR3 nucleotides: TGTGCCACCAGTGATTTGGTGGAGCAGTTCTTC. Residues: CATSDLVEQFF.

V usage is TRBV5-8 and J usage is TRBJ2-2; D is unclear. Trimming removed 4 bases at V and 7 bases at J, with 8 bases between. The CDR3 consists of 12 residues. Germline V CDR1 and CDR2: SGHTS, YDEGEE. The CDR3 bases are TGTGCCAGCAGCCCGGGTGGCGGGGAGCTGTTTTTT. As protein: CASSPGGGELFF.

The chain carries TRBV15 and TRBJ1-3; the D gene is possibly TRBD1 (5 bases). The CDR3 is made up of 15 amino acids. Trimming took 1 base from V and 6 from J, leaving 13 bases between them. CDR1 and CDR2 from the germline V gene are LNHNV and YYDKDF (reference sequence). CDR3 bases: TGTGCCACCAGCAGAGGAATGGGGCGGGAAAACACCATATATTTT. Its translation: CATSRGMGRENTIYF.

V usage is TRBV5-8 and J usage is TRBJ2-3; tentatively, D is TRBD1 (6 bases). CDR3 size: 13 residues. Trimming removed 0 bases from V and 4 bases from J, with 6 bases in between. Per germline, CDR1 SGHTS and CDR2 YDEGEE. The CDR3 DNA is TGTGCCAGCAGCTTGGGGGGGCCAGATACGCAGTATTTT. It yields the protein CASSLGGPDTQYF.